This T cell receptor (beta chain) was identified in a study of T cell changes during pregnancy in multiple sclerosis. Libraries were prepared by immunoSEQ multiplex PCR; TCRdb keeps only in-frame clonotypes and omits some of them. Of approximately 70,000 clones in the sample, about 90% were seen once. Material: peripheral blood, obtained after pregnancy. The TCR sequence derives from a female donor with multiple sclerosis, enrolled in a pregnancy study.

CDR3 loop: CAISESGGRELFF. CDR3 DNA sequence: TGTGCCATCAGTGAGTCAGGGGGTCGGGAGCTGTTTTTT. The chain combines TRBV10-3 with TRBJ2-2; D is perhaps TRBD1 (6 bases). The length of the CDR3 is 13 residues. CDR1 is ENHRY and CDR2 is SYGVKD in the germline V gene. V was trimmed by 0 bases and J by 9 bases, leaving 8 bases between them.